This T cell receptor beta chain was captured in a study of blood T cell repertoires in COVID-19. Study details: Sites across the United States, Italy and Spain contributed samples from acute and convalescent COVID-19. The cDNA or gDNA used as material had been derived from T cells, B-cell-depleted T cells, or PBMCs.

Authors' methods: Reference gene primer amplification yielded estimated nucleated cell counts. TCRdb keeps only in-frame clones here, not all; method: immunoSEQ multiplex PCR. The V and J calls and clone size come from that table; D and trimming were worked out from the DNA. Of 240,000 or so clones in the sample, roughly 90% were seen once. CDR1 is SNHLY and CDR2 is FYNNEI in the germline V gene. Trimming shortened V by 1 base and J by 0 bases, and 19 bases separated the two germline ends. The CDR3 runs 19 residues. The chain carries TRBV2 and TRBJ1-3, with D possibly being TRBD1 (5 bases). Material for sequencing was peripheral blood. The clonotype was recovered from a woman in her twenties or thirties with acute or convalescent COVID-19. DNA of the CDR3: TGTGCCAGCAGTGAAGTGGGGGGTCAGCCTCAAACCTCTGGAAACACCATATATTTT. Its translation: CASSEVGGQPQTSGNTIYF.